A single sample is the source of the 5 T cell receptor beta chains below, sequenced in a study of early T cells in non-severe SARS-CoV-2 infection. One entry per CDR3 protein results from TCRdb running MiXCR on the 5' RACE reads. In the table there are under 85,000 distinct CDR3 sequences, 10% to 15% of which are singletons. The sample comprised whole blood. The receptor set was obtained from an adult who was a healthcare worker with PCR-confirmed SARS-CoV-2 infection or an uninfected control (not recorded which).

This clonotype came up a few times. CDR3 residues: CASSYQPYEQYF. The CDR3 region has the DNA TGTGCCAGCAGCTATCAGCCGTACGAGCAGTACTTC. The chain couples TRBV7-9 to TRBJ2-7, with D uncertain. Per germline, CDR1 SEHNR and CDR2 FQNEAQ (reference sequence). The germline V and J ends were trimmed by 4 bases and 4 bases, with 8 bases remaining between them. This CDR3 region has 12 residues.

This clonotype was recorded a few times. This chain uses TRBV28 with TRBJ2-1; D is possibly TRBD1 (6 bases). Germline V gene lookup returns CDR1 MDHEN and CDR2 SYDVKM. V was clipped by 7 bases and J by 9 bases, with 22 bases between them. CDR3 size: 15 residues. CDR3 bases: TGTGCCAGCATCCCTGCAAGAGGGACACGAACTGAGCAGTTCTTC. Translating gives CASIPARGTRTEQFF.

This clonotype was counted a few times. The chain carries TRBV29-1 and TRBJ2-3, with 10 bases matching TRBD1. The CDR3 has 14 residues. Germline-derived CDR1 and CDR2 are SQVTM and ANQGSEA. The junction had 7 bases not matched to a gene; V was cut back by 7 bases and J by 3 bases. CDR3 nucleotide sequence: TGCAGCGCCGAGAGGGACAGGGGAACAGATACGCAGTATTTT. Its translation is CSAERDRGTDTQYF.

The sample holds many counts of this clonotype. CDR3 in DNA: TGTGCCAGCAGCTTCTACAATCAGCCCCAGCATTTT. This sequence encodes CASSFYNQPQHF. V usage is TRBV7-2 and J usage is TRBJ1-5; D not resolved. CDR3 length: 12 residues. CDR1 is SGHTA and CDR2 is FQGNSA in the germline V gene. V dropped 3 bases and J dropped 3 bases, with 3 bases sitting between them.

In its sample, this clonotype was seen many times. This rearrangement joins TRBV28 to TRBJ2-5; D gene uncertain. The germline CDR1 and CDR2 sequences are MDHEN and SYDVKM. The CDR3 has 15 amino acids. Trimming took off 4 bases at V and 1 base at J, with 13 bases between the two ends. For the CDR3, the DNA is TGTGCCAGCAGTTCCCCCTCGACGGTCCAAGAGACCCAGTACTTC. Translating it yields CASSSPSTVQETQYF.